This is a list of T cell receptor beta chains from one sample in a study of CD8+CD57+ T cells in acquired aplastic anemia. TCRdb reanalysed the reads using MiXCR and keeps one entry per CDR3 protein. The table lists some 180,000 distinct CDR3 sequences, 45% to 60% of them singletons. Sequenced input: sorted CD4+, CD8+, or CD8+CD57+ T cells (not recorded which) from PBMCs. Source of these receptors: a human donor with aplastic anemia. The CDR3 runs from the conserved cysteine through the conserved F or W. Fields, in order: J gene, clone size, D gene, V gene, CDR3 DNA, CDR3 protein. A D gene is named only where the DNA matches it firmly. A clone size is listed for some rows: how often the clone was seen (once, few, many), or a class if it is expanded.

TRBJ1-1 - - TRBV15 TGTGCCACCAGCAGTGCGTCGGGGCCAGCTTTCTTT CATSSASGPAFF
TRBJ1-4 many - TRBV5-6 TGTGCCAGCAGCTTGACGTCGGGGGCGCGTGGTGAAAAACTGTTTTTT CASSLTSGARGEKLFF
TRBJ2-3 - TRBD1 TRBV20-1 TGCAGTGCTACTACCTACAGGGGAAGCACAGATACGCAGTATTTT CSATTYRGSTDTQYF
TRBJ2-1 few - TRBV7-8 TGTGCCAGCAGCTTTCGGTACAATGAGCAGTTCTTC CASSFRYNEQFF
TRBJ1-5 - - TRBV7-2 TGTGCCAGCAGCTTAGGGTATAGCAATCAGCCCCAGCATTTT CASSLGYSNQPQHF
TRBJ2-3 many - TRBV5-4 TGTGCCAGCAACCCCAAAGGGGATACGCAGTATTTT CASNPKGDTQYF
TRBJ2-2 many - TRBV9 TGTGCCAGCAGCGTAGCAACCGGGGAGCTGTTTTTT CASSVATGELFF
TRBJ1-5 many - TRBV19 TGTGCCAGTAGTATAATGGGTCCTCAGCCCCAGCATTTT CASSIMGPQPQHF
TRBJ1-2 - - TRBV13 TGTGCCAGCAGCTTAGGTGGGACCCCAGAGGCCCGTGGCTACACCTTC CASSLGGTPEARGYTF
TRBJ1-4 - - TRBV2 TGTGCCAGCAGTGAGGGAACTAATGAAAAACTGTTTTTT CASSEGTNEKLFF
TRBJ2-1 many TRBD2 TRBV5-1 TGCGCCAGCAGCCTAGGTCCGGGGGGGGCCGGGTTCTTC CASSLGPGGAGFF
TRBJ1-1 many - TRBV12-3/TRBV12-4 TGTGCCAGCAGTTTTAGTCCGGGTGGAATACCTGAAGCTTTCTTT CASSFSPGGIPEAFF
TRBJ2-7 many - TRBV29-1 TGCAGCGTTGAAGAAGTAAGGTCAACTGGGGAGCAGTACTTC CSVEEVRSTGEQYF
TRBJ1-1 many - TRBV10-3 TGTGCCATCAGTGGAGGTCTTTTGCTTGGAGAAGCTTTCTTT CAISGGLLLGEAFF
TRBJ2-5 - TRBD2 TRBV7-9 TGTGCCAGCAGCTTAGGAGGGGCGGGGGGAGAGACCCAGTACTTC CASSLGGAGGETQYF
TRBJ2-3 many - TRBV7-2 TGTGCCAGCAGCCCCCAAGCAGGGTTAGATACGCAGTATTTT CASSPQAGLDTQYF
TRBJ2-7 many TRBD1 TRBV11-2 TGTGCCAGCAGCTTAAGGACAGGCTATAACTCCTACGAGCAGTACTTC CASSLRTGYNSYEQYF
TRBJ1-6 many - TRBV18 TGTGCCAGCTCACCAAACGGAGGCAATTCACCCCTCCACTTT CASSPNGGNSPLHF
TRBJ1-2 - TRBD1 TRBV19 TGTGCCAGTAGTATGGCAGGGGGCGCGAGCTATGGCTACACCTTC CASSMAGGASYGYTF
TRBJ2-7 - TRBD2 TRBV29-1 TGCAGCGTTGTCGGGAGGGGGGACTGGCTCGAGCAGTACTTC CSVVGRGDWLEQYF
TRBJ2-7 few - TRBV7-9 TGTGCCAGCAGCTTCGGTCGGCAGGGGCACGACGAGCAGTACTTC CASSFGRQGHDEQYF
TRBJ2-7 many TRBD1 TRBV11-2 TGTGCCAGCAGCTTAAACCCAGGGGGTCCCGAGCAGTACTTC CASSLNPGGPEQYF
TRBJ1-5 many TRBD1 TRBV4-2 TGTGCCAGCAGCCAAGTGACAGGGGGGTCCCAGCCCCAGCATTTT CASSQVTGGSQPQHF
TRBJ2-2 many - TRBV5-5 TGTGCCAGCAGCTTAGTCCCGACAACGGGGACCGGGGAGCTGTTTTTT CASSLVPTTGTGELFF
TRBJ2-7 few TRBD2 TRBV20-1 TGCAGTGCTATCGGGACTAGGGGCGAGCAGTACTTC CSAIGTRGEQYF
TRBJ1-2 many TRBD1 TRBV5-1 TGCGCCAGCAGCTTGGGGACAGGGGGCAACTATGGCTACACCTTC CASSLGTGGNYGYTF
TRBJ2-1 - - TRBV20-1 TGCAGTGCGTCCCGGCTAGCGTCTGAGCAGTTCTTC CSASRLASEQFF
TRBJ1-6 - TRBD1 TRBV2 TGTGCCAGCAGGACAGGGGTTAATTCACCCCTCCACTTT CASRTGVNSPLHF
TRBJ2-7 - - TRBV29-1 TGCAGCGTTTATGTGGGGGTAGATACCTACGAGCAGTACTTC CSVYVGVDTYEQYF
TRBJ2-1 - - TRBV20-1 TGCAGTGCTAGAGAGCGGGATGAGCAGTTCTTC CSARERDEQFF
TRBJ2-7 - - TRBV19 TGTGCCAGTAGTATATCTCCCGGGACCAGGTACCACGAGCAGTACTTC CASSISPGTRYHEQYF
TRBJ1-1 - TRBD1 TRBV10-1 TGCGCCAGCAGTGAGTCTAAGGGACAGGGTGGAACTGAAGCTTTCTTT CASSESKGQGGTEAFF
TRBJ2-7 - - TRBV2 TGTGCCAGCAGTGGGTTGCTTGCCTACGAGCAGTACTTC CASSGLLAYEQYF
TRBJ2-7 many - TRBV12-3/TRBV12-4 TGTGCCAGCAGCCGTACAGGGACTCGCTACGAGCAGTACTTC CASSRTGTRYEQYF
TRBJ2-6 many - TRBV10-3 TGTGCCATCAGTGCTCAGGGCGGCTCTGGGGCCAACGTCCTGACTTTC CAISAQGGSGANVLTF
TRBJ2-7 - TRBD1 TRBV29-1 TGCAGCGTTGGGGGGGGGGACAGGGGCACCTACGAGCAGTACTTC CSVGGGDRGTYEQYF
TRBJ2-2 many - TRBV24-1 TGTGCCACCAGTGATTTAAGACCGGACACCGGGGAGCTGTTTTTT CATSDLRPDTGELFF
TRBJ1-2 many TRBD1 TRBV3-1 TGTGCCAGCAGCCAAGTCGGACAGGGTCTCTATGGCTACACCTTC CASSQVGQGLYGYTF
TRBJ1-3 - - TRBV12-5 TGTGCTAGTGGATCCGGGTCAGATTCAAACACCATATATTTT CASGSGSDSNTIYF
TRBJ1-6 few - TRBV19 TGTGCCAGTAGTAAGATGGAGTCACCCCTCCACTTT CASSKMESPLHF